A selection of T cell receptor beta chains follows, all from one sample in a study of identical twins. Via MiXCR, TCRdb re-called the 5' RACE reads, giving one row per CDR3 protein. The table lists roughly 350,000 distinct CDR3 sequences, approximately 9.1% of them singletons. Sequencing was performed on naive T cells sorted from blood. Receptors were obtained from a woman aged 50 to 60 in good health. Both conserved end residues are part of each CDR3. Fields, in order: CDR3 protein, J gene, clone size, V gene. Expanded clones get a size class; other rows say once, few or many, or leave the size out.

CASSSGGSSYEQYF | TRBJ2-7 | NA | TRBV11-3
CSASKLAGEGNEQFF | TRBJ2-1 | many | TRBV20-1
CASGLGLRRLAGHEQFF | TRBJ2-1 | NA | TRBV12-5
CSVGPTSGLGGETQYF | TRBJ2-5 | NA | TRBV29-1
CASSFGGQKFGEQYF | TRBJ2-7 | many | TRBV12-3/TRBV12-4
CASLTGGSSYEQYF | TRBJ2-7 | few | TRBV7-9
CASSFRDRGNIQYF | TRBJ2-4 | NA | TRBV12-3/TRBV12-4
CSAVPGTPGNTIYF | TRBJ1-3 | NA | TRBV20-1
CASSLALGQGQEQFF | TRBJ2-1 | NA | TRBV5-5
CASSLPRGWETQYF | TRBJ2-5 | few | TRBV11-3
CASSLNGEKLFF | TRBJ1-4 | few | TRBV12-3/TRBV12-4
CASSQTGGAYGYTF | TRBJ1-2 | many | TRBV5-6
CASSPDRETEAFF | TRBJ1-1 | few | TRBV7-8
CASSSRGNSGANVLTF | TRBJ2-6 | NA | TRBV7-2
CASTQTGGTEAFF | TRBJ1-1 | few | TRBV12-3/TRBV12-4
CSAPRQGRNLYEQYF | TRBJ2-7 | NA | TRBV20-1
CASSFPRFETQYF | TRBJ2-5 | few | TRBV5-5
CARDRAGQQETQYF | TRBJ2-5 | few | TRBV27
CASSKKGRSSQGKREETQYF | TRBJ2-5 | few | TRBV21-1
CASSFRGGGETQYF | TRBJ2-5 | NA | TRBV12-3/TRBV12-4
CATSDSRQGGEKLFF | TRBJ1-4 | NA | TRBV24-1
CASSFATGLNTEAFF | TRBJ1-1 | NA | TRBV7-9
CASSPLGIEGGEQYF | TRBJ2-7 | few | TRBV28
CASSFQDEAFF | TRBJ1-1 | NA | TRBV12-3/TRBV12-4
CATSTSGRGVAYNEQFF | TRBJ2-1 | few | TRBV24-1
CASSLALREIQETQYF | TRBJ2-5 | NA | TRBV5-6
CASSNHRVYRGYTF | TRBJ1-2 | NA | TRBV2
CAISESRNGYGYTF | TRBJ1-2 | few | TRBV10-3
CATSRERQAGTGELFF | TRBJ2-2 | many | TRBV15
CASSLAGGAKNIQYF | TRBJ2-4 | many | TRBV12-3/TRBV12-4
CASSSVTSGTGGELFF | TRBJ2-2 | NA | TRBV5-1
CASSFQGQGRNNEQFF | TRBJ2-1 | few | TRBV5-1
CASSQDRPINQETQYF | TRBJ2-5 | NA | TRBV3-1
CSASAASGNTIYF | TRBJ1-3 | NA | TRBV20-1
CASSESGGGRAGTYNEQFF | TRBJ2-1 | many | TRBV10-1
CASSRGTGIDTGELFF | TRBJ2-2 | few | TRBV5-1
CATGGPFDREQFF | TRBJ2-1 | NA | TRBV15
CASSTPVQETQYF | TRBJ2-5 | once | TRBV6-5
CASGRGPRERYNEQFF | TRBJ2-1 | few | TRBV7-6
CASGLLAGGPNEQFF | TRBJ2-1 | few | TRBV12-5
CASSLRWELERHF | TRBJ2-4 | few | TRBV12-3/TRBV12-4
CASSYPGGYEQYF | TRBJ2-7 | many | TRBV6-2/TRBV6-3
CASSFRGGDTYGYTF | TRBJ1-2 | few | TRBV12-3/TRBV12-4
CASSQVVEGGTQYF | TRBJ2-5 | few | TRBV3-1
CASSLSQQETQYF | TRBJ2-5 | many | TRBV28
CASSSEQNTEAFF | TRBJ1-1 | few | TRBV5-5
CASSLGTSAMNTEAFF | TRBJ1-1 | NA | TRBV12-3/TRBV12-4
CASSGLRRGYTF | TRBJ1-2 | NA | TRBV12-3/TRBV12-4